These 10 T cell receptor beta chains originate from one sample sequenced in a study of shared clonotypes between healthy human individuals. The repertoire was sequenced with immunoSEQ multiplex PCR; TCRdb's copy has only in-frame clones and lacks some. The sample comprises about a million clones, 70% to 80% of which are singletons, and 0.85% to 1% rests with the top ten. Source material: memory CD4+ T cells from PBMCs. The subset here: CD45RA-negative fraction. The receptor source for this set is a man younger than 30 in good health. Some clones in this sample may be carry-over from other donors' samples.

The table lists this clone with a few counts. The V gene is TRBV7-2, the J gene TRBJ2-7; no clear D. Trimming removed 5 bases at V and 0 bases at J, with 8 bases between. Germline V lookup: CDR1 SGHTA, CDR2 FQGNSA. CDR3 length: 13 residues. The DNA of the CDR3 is TGTGCCAGCAGCCGGGCACCCTCCTACGAGCAGTACTTC. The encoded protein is CASSRAPSYEQYF.

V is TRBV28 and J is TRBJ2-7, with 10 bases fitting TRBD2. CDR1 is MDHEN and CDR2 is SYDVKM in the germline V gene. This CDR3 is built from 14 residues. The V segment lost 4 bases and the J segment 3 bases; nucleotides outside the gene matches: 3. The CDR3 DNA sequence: TGTGCCAGCAGTTGGACTAGCGGTGGCTACGAGCAGTACTTC. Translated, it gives CASSWTSGGYEQYF.

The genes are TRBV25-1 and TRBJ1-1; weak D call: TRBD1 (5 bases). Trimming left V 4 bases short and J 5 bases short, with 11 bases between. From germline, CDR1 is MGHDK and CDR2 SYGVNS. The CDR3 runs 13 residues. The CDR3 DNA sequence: TGTGCCAGCAGTGGTCAGGGAAGAACTGAAGCTTTCTTT. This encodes CASSGQGRTEAFF. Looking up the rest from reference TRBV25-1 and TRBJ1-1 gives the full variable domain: EADIYQTPRYLVIGTGKKITLECSQTMGHDKMYWYQQDPGMELHLIHYSYGVNSTEKGDLSSESTVSRIRTEHFPLTLESARPSHTSQYLCASSGQGRTEAFFGQGTRLTVV.

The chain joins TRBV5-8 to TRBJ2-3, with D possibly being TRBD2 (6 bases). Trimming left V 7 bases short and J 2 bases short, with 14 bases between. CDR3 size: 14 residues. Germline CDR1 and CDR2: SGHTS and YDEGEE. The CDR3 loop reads CASRPGGATDTQYF. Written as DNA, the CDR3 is TGTGCCAGCCGCCCCGGCGGGGCCACAGATACGCAGTATTTT.

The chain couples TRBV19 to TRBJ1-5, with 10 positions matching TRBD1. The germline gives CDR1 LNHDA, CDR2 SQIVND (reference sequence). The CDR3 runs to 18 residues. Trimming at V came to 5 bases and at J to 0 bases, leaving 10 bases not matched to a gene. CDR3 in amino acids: CASSLRQGAAYSNQPQHF. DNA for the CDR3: TGTGCCAGTAGTCTCCGACAGGGGGCGGCTTATAGCAATCAGCCCCAGCATTTT.

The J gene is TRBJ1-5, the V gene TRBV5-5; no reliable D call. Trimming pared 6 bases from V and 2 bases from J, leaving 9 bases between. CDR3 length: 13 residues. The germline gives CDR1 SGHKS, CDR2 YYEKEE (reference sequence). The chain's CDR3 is CASTLRGNQPQHF. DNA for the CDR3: TGTGCCAGCACCCTGAGGGGCAATCAGCCCCAGCATTTT.

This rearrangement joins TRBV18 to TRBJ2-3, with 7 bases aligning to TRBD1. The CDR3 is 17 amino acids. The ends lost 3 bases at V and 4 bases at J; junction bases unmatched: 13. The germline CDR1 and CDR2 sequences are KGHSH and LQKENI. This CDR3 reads CASSPRIDRAGADTQYF. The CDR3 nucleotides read TGTGCCAGCTCACCCCGGATAGACAGGGCTGGAGCAGATACGCAGTATTTT.

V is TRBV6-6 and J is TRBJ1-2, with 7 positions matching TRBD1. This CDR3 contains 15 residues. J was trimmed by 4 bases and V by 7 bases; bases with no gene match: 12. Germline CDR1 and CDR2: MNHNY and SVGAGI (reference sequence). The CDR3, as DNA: TGTGCCAGCAATCCCGGGACAGCCGCCCCCTATGGCTACACCTTC. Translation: CASNPGTAAPYGYTF.

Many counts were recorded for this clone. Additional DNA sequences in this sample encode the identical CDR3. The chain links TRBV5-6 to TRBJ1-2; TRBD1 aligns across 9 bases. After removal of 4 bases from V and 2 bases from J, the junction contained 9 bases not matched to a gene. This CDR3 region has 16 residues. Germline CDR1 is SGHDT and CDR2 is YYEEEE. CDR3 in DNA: TGTGCCAGCAGCGATTTGGGACAGGGATTGAACTATGGCTACACCTTC. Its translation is CASSDLGQGLNYGYTF.

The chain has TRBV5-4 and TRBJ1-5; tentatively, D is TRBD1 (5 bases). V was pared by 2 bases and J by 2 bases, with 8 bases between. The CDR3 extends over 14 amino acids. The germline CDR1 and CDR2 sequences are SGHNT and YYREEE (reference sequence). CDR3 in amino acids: CASSLDRGNQPQHF. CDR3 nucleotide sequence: TGTGCCAGCAGCTTAGACAGAGGCAATCAGCCCCAGCATTTT.